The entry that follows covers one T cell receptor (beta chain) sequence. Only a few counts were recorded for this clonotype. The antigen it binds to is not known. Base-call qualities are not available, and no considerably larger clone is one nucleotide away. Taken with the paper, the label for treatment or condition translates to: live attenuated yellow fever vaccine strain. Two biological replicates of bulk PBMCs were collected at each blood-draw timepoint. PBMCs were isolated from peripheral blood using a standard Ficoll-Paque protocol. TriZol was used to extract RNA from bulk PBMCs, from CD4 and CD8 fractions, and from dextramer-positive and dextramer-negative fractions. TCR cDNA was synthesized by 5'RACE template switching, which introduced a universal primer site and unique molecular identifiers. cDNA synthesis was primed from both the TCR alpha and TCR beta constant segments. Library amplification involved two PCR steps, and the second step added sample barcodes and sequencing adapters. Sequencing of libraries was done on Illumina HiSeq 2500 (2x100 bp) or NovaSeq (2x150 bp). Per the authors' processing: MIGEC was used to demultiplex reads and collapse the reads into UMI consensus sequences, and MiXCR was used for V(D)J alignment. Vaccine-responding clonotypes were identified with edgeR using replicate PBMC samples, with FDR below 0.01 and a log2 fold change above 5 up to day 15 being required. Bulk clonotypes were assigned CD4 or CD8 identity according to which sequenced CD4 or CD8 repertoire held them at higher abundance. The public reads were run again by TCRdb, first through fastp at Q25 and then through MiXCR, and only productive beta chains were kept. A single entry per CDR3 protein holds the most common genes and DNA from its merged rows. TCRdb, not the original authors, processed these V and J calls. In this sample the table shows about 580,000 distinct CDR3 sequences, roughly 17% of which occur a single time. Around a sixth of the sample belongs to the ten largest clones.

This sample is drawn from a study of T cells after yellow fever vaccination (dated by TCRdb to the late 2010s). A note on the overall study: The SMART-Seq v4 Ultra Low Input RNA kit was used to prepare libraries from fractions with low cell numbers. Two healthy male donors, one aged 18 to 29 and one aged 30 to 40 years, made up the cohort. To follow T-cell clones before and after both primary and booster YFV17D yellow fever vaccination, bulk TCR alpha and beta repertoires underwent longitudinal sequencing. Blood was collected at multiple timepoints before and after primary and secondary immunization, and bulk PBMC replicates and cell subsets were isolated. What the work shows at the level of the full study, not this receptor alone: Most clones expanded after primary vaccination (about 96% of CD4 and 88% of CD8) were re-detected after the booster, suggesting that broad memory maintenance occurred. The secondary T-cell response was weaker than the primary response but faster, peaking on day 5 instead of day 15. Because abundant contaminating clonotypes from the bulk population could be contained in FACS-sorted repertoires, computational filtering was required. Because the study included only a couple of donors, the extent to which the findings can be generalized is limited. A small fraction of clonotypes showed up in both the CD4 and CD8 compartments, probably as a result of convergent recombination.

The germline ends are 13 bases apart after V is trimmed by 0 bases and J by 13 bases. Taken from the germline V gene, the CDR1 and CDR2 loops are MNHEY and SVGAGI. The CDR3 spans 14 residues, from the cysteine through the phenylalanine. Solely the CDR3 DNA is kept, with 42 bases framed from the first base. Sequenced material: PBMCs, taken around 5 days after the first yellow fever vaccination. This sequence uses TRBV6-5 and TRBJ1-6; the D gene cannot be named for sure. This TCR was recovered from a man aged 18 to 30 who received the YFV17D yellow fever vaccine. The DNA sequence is TGTGCCAGCAGTTACTCCCGAACGTTTGGGCCCCTCCACTTT. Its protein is CASSYSRTFGPLHF.